This paragraph covers one T cell receptor (beta chain) sequence. Germline V gene data show CDR1 as SGHRS and CDR2 as YFSETQ. V lost 7 bases and J lost 5; bases outside the gene matches: 8. This CDR3 is 14 amino acids long. This sample stems from a study of technical replicates of blood from a few donors. The protocol was immunoSEQ multiplex PCR, while the TCRdb copy is restricted to in-frame clones and leaves out a portion. The data show roughly 93,000 clones, nearly 97% seen once. The specimen sequenced was T cells isolated from PBMCs. The rearrangement joins TRBV5-1 to TRBJ2-2, with 7 bases identical to TRBD1. This clonotype was sampled from a human donor in good health. Here the CDR3 reads CASFLGQSTGELFF. CDR3 in DNA: TGCGCCAGCTTTTTGGGACAGAGTACCGGGGAGCTGTTTTTT.